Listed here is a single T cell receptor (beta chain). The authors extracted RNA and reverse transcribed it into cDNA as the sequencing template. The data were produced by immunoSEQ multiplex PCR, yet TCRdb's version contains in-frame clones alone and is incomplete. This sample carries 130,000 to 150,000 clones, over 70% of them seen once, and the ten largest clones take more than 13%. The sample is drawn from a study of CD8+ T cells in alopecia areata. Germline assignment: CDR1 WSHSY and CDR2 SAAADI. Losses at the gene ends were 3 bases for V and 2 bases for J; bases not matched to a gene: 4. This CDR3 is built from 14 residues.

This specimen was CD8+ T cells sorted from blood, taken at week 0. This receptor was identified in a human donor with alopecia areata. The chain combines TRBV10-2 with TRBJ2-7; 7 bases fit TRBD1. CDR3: CASSELTGAYEQYF. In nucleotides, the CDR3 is TGCGCCAGCAGTGAACTTACAGGGGCCTACGAGCAGTACTTC.